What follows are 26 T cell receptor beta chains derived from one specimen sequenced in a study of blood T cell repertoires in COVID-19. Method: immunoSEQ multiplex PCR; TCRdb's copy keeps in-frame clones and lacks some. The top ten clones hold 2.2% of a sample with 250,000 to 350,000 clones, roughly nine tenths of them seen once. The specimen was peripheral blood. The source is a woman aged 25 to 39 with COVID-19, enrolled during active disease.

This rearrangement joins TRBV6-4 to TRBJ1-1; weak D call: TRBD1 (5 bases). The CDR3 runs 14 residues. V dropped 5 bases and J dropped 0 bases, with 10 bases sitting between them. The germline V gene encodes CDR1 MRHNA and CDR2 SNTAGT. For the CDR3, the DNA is TGTGCCAGCAGTCCCTCAGGGCTGAACACTGAAGCTTTCTTT. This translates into CASSPSGLNTEAFF.

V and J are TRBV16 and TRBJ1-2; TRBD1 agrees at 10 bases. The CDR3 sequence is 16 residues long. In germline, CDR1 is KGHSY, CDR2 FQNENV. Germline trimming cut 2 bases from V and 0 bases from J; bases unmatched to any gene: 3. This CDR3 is CASSQRTGGANYGYTF. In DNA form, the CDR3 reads TGTGCCAGCAGCCAACGGACAGGGGGAGCTAACTATGGCTACACCTTC.

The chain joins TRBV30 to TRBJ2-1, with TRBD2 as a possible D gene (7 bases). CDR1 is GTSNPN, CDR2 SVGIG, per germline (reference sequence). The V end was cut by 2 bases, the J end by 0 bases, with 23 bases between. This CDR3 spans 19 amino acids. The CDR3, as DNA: TGTGCCTGGAGTTTCTGGGGGCGGGGGATTGGAAGCTCCTACAATGAGCAGTTCTTC. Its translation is CAWSFWGRGIGSSYNEQFF.

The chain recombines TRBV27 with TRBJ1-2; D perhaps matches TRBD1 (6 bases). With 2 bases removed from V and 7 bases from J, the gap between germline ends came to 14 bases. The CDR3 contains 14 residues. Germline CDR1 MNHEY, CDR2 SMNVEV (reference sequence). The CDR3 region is CASSLLGDISGYTF. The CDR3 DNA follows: TGTGCCAGCAGTTTACTAGGGGACATTAGTGGCTACACCTTC.

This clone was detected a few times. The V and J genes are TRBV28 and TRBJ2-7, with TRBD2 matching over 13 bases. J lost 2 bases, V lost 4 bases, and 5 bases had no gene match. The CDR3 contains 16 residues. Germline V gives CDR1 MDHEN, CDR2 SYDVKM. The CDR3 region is CASSSPGLAGAYEQYF. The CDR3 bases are TGTGCCAGCAGTTCCCCCGGACTAGCGGGGGCCTACGAGCAGTACTTC.

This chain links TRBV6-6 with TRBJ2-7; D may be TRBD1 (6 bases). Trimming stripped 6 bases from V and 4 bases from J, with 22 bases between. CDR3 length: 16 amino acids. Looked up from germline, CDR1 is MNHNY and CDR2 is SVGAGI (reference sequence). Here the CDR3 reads CASRGSAGEGFYEQYF. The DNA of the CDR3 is TGTGCCAGCAGAGGTTCCGCAGGGGAAGGGTTTTACGAGCAGTACTTC.

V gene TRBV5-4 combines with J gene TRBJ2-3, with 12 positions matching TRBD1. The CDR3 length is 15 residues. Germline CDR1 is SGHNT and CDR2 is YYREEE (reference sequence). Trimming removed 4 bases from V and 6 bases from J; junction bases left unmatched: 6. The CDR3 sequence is CASSAGQGARDTQYF. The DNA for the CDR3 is TGTGCCAGCAGCGCGGGACAGGGGGCGCGGGATACGCAGTATTTT.

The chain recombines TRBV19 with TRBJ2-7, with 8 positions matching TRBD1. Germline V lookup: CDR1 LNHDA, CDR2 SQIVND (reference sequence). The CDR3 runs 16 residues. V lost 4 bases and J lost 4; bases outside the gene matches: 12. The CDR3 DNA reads TGTGCCAGTAGTACCGCTTTGGACAGGGCGCTATACGAGCAGTACTTC. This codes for CASSTALDRALYEQYF.

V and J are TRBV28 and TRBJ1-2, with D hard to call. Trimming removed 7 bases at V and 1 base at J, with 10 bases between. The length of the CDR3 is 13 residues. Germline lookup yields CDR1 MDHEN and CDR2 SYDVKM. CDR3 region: CASKVSSNYGYTF. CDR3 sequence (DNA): TGTGCCAGCAAGGTTAGCAGTAACTATGGCTACACCTTC.

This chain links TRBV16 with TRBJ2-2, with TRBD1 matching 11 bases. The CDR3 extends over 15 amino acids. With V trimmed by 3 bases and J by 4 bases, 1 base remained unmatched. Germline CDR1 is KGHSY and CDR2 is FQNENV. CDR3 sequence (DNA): TGTGCCAGCAGCCACGGGACAGGGGGCACCGGGGAGCTGTTTTTT. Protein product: CASSHGTGGTGELFF.

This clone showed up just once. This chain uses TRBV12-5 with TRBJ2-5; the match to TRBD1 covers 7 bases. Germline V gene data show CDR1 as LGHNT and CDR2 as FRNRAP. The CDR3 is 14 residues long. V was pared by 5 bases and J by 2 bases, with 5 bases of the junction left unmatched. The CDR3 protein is CASGHGTAQETQYF. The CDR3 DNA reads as TGTGCTAGTGGTCACGGGACAGCACAAGAGACCCAGTACTTC.

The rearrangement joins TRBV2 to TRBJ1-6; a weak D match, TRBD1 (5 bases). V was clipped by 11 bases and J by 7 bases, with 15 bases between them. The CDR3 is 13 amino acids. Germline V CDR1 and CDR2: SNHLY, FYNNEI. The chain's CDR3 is CASEGDTNSPLHF. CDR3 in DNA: TGTGCCTCCGAAGGGGATACCAATTCACCCCTCCACTTT.

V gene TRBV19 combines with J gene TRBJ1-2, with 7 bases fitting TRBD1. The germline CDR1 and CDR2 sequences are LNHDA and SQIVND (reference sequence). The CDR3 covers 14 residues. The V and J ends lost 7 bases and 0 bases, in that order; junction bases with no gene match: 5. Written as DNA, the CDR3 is TGTGCCAGTACCGGGACAGCCACTAACTATGGCTACACCTTC. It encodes CASTGTATNYGYTF.

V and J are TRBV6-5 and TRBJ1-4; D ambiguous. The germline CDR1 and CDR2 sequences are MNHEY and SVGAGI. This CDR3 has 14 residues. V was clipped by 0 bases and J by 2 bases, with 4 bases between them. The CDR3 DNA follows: TGTGCCAGCAGTTACTCTTCGACTAATGAAAAACTGTTTTTT. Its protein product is CASSYSSTNEKLFF.

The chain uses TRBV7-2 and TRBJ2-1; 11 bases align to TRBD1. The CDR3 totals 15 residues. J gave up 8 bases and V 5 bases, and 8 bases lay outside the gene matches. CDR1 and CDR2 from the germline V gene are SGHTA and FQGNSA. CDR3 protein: CASSRSGQGAYEQFF. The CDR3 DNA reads TGTGCCAGCAGCCGTAGTGGACAGGGGGCCTATGAGCAGTTCTTC.

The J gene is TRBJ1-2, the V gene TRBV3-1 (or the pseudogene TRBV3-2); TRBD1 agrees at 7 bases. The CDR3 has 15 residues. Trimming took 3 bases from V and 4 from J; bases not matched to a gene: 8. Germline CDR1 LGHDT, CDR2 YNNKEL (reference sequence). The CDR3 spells CASSQQPGQTYGYTF. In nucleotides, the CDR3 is TGTGCCAGCAGCCAGCAGCCGGGACAGACCTATGGCTACACCTTC.

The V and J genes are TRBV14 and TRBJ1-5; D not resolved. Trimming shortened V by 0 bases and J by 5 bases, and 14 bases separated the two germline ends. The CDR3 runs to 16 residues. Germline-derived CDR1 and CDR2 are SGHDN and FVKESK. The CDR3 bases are TGTGCCAGCAGCCAAGATAGCGGGAGGGCCCATCAGCCCCAGCATTTT. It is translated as CASSQDSGRAHQPQHF.

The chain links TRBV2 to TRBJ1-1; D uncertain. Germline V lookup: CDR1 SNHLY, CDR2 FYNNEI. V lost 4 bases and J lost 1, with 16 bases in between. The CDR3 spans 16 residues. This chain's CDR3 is CASSARRGDGNTEAFF. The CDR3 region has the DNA TGTGCCAGCAGTGCTCGTCGCGGCGATGGGAACACTGAAGCTTTCTTT.

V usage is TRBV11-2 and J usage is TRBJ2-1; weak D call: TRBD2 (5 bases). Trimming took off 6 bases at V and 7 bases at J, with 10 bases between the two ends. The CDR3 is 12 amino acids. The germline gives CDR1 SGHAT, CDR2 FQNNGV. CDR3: CASSLTTNEQFF. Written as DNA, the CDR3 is TGTGCCAGCAGTTTGACTACAAATGAGCAGTTCTTC.

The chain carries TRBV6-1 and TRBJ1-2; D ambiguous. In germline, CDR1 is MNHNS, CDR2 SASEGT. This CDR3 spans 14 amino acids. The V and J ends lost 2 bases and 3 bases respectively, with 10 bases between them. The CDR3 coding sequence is TGTGCCAGCAGTGAAAGGAGGAGGGACTATGGCTACACCTTC. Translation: CASSERRRDYGYTF.

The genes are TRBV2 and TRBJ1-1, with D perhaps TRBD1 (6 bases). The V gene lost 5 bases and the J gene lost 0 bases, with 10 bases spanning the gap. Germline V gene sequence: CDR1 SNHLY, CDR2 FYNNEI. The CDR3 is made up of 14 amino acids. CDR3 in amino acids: CASSIGQLNTEAFF. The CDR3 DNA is TGTGCCAGCAGTATCGGACAGCTGAACACTGAAGCTTTCTTT.

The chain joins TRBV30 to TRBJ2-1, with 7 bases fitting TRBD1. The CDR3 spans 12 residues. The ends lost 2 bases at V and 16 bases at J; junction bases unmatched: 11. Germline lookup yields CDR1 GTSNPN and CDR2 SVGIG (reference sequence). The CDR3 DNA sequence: TGTGCCTGGAGTCTCACACCAGGGGGTAGTTTCTTC. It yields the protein CAWSLTPGGSFF. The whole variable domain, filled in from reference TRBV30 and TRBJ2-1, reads SQTIHQWPATLVQPVGSPLSLECTVEGTSNPNLYWYRQAAGRGLQLLFYSVGIGQISSEVPQNLSASRPQDRQFILSSKKLLLSDSGFYLCAWSLTPGGSFFGPGTRLTVL.

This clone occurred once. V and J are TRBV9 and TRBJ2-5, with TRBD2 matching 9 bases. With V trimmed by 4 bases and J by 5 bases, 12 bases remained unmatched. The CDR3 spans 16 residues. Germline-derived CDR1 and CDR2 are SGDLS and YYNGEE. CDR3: CASSPLSGAGGETQYF. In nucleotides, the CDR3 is TGTGCCAGCAGCCCCCTCTCCGGAGCGGGAGGCGAGACCCAGTACTTC.

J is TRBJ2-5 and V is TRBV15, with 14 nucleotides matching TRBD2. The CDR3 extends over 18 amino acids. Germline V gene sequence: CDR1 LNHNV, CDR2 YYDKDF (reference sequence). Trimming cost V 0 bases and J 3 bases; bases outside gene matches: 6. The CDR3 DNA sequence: TGTGCCACCAGCAGAGATAGGACTAGCGGGAGGAGGAAAGAGACCCAGTACTTC. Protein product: CATSRDRTSGRRKETQYF.

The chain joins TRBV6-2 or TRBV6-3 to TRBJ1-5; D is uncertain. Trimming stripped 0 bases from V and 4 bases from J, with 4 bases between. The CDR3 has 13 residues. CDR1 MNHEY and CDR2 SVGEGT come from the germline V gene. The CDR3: CASSYSINQPQHF. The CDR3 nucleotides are TGTGCCAGCAGTTACTCAATAAATCAGCCCCAGCATTTT.

The chain's CDR3 is CSLVAGGSETQYF. The CDR3, as DNA: TGCAGCCTGGTAGCGGGAGGGTCGGAGACCCAGTACTTC. V and J are TRBV29-1 and TRBJ2-5, with 11 bases lining up with TRBD2. In germline, CDR1 is SQVTM, CDR2 ANQGSEA. The length of the CDR3 is 13 residues. Unmatched junction bases numbered 7, after V lost 8 bases and J lost 5 bases.